This TCR beta chain was recovered during a study of blood T cell repertoires in COVID-19. Study-wide background: Nucleic acid was either cDNA or gDNA, and it came from T cells, B-cell-depleted T cells, or PBMCs.

Per the study methods: Amplification of reference gene primers was used by the study to estimate nucleated cell counts. The data were produced by immunoSEQ multiplex PCR, yet TCRdb's version contains in-frame clones alone and is incomplete. The V and J calls and clone size come from that table; D and trimming were worked out from the DNA. There are approximately 90,000 clones in the sample; over 75% occur only once, and about 1.8% lies in the top ten. Per germline, CDR1 ENHRY and CDR2 SYGVKD. V was shortened by 4 bases and J by 7 bases, with 5 bases between the two germline ends. The CDR3 sequence is 12 residues long. In its sample, this clone was seen once.

The sample comprised peripheral blood. This receptor was taken from a man aged 60-69 years with acute or convalescent COVID-19. This chain uses TRBV10-3 with TRBJ1-6; D remains ambiguous. The CDR3 region is CAISGENSPLHF. In DNA, the CDR3 is TGTGCCATCAGTGGAGAAAATTCACCCCTCCACTTT.